This T cell receptor beta chain comes out of a study of T cells in Graves' hyperthyroidism and ophthalmopathy. TCR beta CDR3 regions were amplified from RNA. During a first-round RT-PCR of the TCR CDR3, the HTBI primer set was used. TCRdb passed the multiplex PCR reads through MiXCR, listing each CDR3 protein once. This repertoire shows about 620,000 distinct CDR3 sequences, about 17% found once; its top ten account for 3.5% to 4%. The V end was cut by 2 bases, the J end by 8 bases, with 12 bases between. The germline CDR1 and CDR2 sequences are MDHEN and SYDVKM. This CDR3 is built from 14 residues. This clonotype was counted a few times.

The sequencing input was blood. The receptor comes from a woman aged 25 to 39 with Graves' hyperthyroidism. The V and J genes are TRBV28 and TRBJ1-4; D possibly corresponds to TRBD1 (5 bases). The CDR3 DNA sequence: TGTGCCAGCAGTTTAGGGCCCCGGGGGGAAAAACTGTTTTTT. The encoded protein is CASSLGPRGEKLFF. Full variable domain (rest looked up from reference TRBV28 and TRBJ1-4): DVKVTQSSRYLVKRTGEKVFLECVQDMDHENMFWYRQDPGLGLRLIYFSYDVKMKEKGDIPEGYSVSREKKERFSLILESASTNQTSMYLCASSLGPRGEKLFFGSGTQLSVL.